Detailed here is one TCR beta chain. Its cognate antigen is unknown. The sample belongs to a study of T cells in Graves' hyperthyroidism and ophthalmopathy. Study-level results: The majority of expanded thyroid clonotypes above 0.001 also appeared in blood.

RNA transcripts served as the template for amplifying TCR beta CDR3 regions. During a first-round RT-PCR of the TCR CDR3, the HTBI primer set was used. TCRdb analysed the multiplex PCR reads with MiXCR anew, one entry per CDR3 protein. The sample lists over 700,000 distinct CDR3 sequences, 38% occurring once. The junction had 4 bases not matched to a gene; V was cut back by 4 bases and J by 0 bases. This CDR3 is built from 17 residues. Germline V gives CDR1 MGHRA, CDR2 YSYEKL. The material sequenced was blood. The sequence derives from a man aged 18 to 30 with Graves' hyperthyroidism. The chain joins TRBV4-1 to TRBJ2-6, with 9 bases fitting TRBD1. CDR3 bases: TGCGCCAGCAGCCTCGGGACAGGGAGCTCTGGGGCCAACGTCCTGACTTTC. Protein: CASSLGTGSSGANVLTF.